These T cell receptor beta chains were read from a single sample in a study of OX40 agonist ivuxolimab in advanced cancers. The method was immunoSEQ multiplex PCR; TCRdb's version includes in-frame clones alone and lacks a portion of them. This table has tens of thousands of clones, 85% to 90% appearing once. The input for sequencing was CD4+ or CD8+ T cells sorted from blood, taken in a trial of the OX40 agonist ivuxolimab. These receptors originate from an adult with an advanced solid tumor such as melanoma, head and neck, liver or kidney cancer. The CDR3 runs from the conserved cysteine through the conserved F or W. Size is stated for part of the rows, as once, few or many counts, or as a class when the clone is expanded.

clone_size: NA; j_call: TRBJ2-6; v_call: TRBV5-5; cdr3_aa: CASSLVFRQGSGANVLTF
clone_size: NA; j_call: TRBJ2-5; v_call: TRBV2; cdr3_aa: CASSLGGLETETQYF
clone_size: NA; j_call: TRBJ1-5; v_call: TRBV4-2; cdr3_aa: CASSLDRVQPQHF
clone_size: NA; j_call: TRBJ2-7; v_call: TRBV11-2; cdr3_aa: CASSWATGQGPFYEQYF
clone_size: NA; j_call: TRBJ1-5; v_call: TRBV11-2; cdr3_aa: CASSLAGVGQPQHF
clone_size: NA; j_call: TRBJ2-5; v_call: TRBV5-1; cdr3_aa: CASSPGGGQETQYF
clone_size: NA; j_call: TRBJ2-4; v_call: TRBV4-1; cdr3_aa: CASSQEEAGGPNIQYF
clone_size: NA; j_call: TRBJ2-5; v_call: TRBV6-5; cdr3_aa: CASRGSGGETQYF
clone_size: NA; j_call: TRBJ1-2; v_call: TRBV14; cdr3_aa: CASSQVTQGSYYGHTF
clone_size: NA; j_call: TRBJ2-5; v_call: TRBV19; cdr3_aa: CASSPRTARGETQYF
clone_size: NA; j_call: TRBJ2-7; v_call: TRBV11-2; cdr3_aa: CASSRIRDLRGEQYF
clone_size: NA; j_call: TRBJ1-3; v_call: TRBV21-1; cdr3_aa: CASSKGRGHPGNTIYF
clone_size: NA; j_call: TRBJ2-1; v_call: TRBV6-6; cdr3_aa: CASSSPTGNEQFF
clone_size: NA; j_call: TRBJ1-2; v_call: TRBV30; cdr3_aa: CAWSVGALGGYTF
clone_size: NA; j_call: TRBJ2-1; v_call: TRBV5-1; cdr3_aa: CASSLGRGEQFF
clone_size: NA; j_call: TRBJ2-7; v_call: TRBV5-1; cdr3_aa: CASSFRTKGYEQYF
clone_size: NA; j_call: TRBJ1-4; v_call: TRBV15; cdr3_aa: CATEGARQGQDEKLFF
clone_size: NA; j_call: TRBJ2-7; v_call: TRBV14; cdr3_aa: CASSLTGSPPQYEQYF
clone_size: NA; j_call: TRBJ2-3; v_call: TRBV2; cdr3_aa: CASSDLIPPSTDTQYF
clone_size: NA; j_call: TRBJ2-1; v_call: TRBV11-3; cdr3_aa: CASSLELLAGGPNEQFF
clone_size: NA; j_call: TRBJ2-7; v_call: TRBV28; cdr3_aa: CASSLKTPAYEQYF
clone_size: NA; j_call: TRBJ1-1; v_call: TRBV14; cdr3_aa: CASSQIQGMNTEAFF
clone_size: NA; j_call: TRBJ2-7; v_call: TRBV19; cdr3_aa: CASSILAGVYEQYF
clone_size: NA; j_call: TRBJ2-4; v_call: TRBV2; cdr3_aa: CASNERGTDNIAKNIQYF
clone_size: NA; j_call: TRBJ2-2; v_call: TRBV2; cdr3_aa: CASRQASGNTGELFF
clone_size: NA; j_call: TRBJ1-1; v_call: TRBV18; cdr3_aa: CASSRIEDTEAFF
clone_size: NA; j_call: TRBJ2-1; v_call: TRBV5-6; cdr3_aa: CASSSRTSGGARNEQFF
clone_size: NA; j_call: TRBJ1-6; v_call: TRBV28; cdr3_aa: CASSLTRTASPLHF
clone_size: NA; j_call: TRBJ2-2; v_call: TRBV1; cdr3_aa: CTSSSGTSGGGDTGELFF
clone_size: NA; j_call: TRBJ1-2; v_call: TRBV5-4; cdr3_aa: CASSPPGGSTYGYTF
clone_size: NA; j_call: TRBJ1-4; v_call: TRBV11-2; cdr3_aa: CATRRDRVDEKLFF
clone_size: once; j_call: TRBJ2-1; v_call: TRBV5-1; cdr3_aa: CASSLTGSSYNEQFF
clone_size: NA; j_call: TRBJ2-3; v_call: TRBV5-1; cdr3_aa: CASSLGDRDADTQYF
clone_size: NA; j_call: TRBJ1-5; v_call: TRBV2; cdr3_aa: CASGQANQPQHF
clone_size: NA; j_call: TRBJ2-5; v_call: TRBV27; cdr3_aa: CASSFWAGGETQYF
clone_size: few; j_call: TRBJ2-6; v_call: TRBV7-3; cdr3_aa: CASSLKAPVSGANVLTF
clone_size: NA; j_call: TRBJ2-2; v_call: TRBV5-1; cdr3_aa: CASSRGENTGELFF
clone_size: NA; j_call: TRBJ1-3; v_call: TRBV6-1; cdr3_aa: CASSEAGGYGNTIYF
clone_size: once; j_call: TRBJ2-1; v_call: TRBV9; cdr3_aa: CASSNGLSYNEQFF
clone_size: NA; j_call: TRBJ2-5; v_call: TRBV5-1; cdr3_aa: CASSLVLGGSQETQYF
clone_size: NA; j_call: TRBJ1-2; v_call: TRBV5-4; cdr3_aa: CASSLDGGRPYGYTF
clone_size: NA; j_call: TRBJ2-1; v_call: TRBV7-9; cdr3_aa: CASSSSWTGYNEQFF
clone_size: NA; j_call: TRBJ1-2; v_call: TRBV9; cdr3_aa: CASSAPGRYGYTF
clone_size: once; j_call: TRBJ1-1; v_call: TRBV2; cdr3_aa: CASRDRMNTEAFF
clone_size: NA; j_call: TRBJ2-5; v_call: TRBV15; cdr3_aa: CATSPRPEETQYF
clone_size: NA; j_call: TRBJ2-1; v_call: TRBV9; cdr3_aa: CASSPPVGRRQYNEQFF
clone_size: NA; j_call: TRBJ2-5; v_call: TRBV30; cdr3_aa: CAWTRTGAGETQYF
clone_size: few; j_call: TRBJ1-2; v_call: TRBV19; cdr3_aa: CASSIARVAGYTF
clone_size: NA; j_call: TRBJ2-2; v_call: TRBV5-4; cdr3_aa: CASSRGLAGGTGELFF
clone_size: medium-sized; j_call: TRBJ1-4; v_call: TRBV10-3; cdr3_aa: CAISDSGTLGEKLFF
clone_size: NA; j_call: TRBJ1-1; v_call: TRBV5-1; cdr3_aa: CASSLDAGGTPTEAFF
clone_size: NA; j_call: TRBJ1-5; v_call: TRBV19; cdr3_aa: CASSKTANQPQHF
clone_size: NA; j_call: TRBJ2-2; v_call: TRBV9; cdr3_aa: CASSSSPTGELFF
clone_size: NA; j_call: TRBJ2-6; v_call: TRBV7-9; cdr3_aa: CASSSRQGGFAGANVLTF
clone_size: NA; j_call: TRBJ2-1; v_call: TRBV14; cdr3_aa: CASSQDTAVRQFF
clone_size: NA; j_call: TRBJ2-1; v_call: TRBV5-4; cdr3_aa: CASSPNTGTYNEQFF
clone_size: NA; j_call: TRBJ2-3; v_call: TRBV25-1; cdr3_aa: CASSSSTDTQYF
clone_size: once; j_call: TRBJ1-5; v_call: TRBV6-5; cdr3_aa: CASSSHSNQPQHF
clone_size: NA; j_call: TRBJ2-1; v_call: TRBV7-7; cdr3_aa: CASSLEDRGGYNEQFF
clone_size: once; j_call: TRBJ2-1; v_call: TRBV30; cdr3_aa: CAWSPTALNEQFF